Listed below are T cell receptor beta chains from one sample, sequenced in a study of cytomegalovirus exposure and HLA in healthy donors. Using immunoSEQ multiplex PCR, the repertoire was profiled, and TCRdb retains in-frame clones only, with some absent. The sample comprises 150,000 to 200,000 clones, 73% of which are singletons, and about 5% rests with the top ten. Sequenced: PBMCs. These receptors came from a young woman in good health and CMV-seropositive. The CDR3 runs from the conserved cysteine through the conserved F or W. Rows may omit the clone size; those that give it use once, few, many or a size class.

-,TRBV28,CASTLGDRGNTIYF
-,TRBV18,CASSPPLQGSSYEQYF
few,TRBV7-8,CASSWNRADNEQFF
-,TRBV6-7,CASSYSIARGGADTQYF
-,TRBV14,CASSGFQGSYEQYF
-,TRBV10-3,CANSGASNYGYTF
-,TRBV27,CASSLMGLAGGTEQFF
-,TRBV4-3,CASSQDEAQPQHF
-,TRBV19,CASSRQGTGDYGYTF
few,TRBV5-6,CASSHGTGGYTF
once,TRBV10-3,CAISEFSNNQPQHF
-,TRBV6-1,CASNRGDHGYTF
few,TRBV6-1,CASTAKETQYF
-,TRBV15,CATSRDLTGANYGYTF
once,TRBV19,CASSISGEKYNEQFF
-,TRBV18,CASSREHISGNTIYF
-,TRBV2,CASSGDRVGTEAFF
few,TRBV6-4,CASSVAGTASKEETQYF
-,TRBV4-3,CASSQGRITDTQYF
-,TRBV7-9,CASSSRQGDTSGTDTQYF
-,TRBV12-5,CASGLVPGTLNTGELFF
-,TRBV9,CASAAYPSTDTQYF
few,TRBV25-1,CASSHPPSGVNEQFF
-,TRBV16,CASSPPQIQGGYGYTF
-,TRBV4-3,CASSQEIVDTQYF
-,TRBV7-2,CASSSAAGPPYEQYF
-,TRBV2,CASSWEGEGETQYF
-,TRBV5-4,CASSGSGTSFYEQYF
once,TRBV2,CASSYDRGGSGANVLTF
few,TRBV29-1,CSSDPYLDRDTEAFF
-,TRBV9,CASSARGGTTLEF
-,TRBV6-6,CVSGGAQDTQYF